This is a list of T cell receptor beta chains from one sample in a study of CD8 T cells in Susac syndrome. Using its own MiXCR run on the immunoSEQ multiplex PCR reads, TCRdb lists one record per CDR3 protein. Of over 100,000 distinct CDR3 sequences listed, roughly 97% were seen once; the top ten hold 0.096%. The sequencing sample was made of CD4+ T cells from PBMCs. The receptor set was obtained from a human donor in good health. Each CDR3 is given with its conserved first and last residue. Fields, in order: V gene, J gene, D gene, clone size, CDR3 protein, CDR3 DNA. The D gene is left open where the match is weak. Rows give clone size only sometimes, using once, few, many, or a class for an expanded clone.

V gene: TRBV25-1; J gene: TRBJ2-1; D gene: -; clone size: -; CDR3 protein: CASSELKGSYNEQFF; CDR3 DNA: TGTGCCAGCAGTGAATTAAAAGGATCCTACAATGAGCAGTTCTTC
V gene: TRBV12-3/TRBV12-4; J gene: TRBJ1-1; D gene: TRBD1; clone size: -; CDR3 protein: CASSWGQGNEAFF; CDR3 DNA: TGTGCCAGCAGTTGGGGACAGGGGAATGAAGCTTTCTTT
V gene: TRBV27; J gene: TRBJ1-5; D gene: -; clone size: -; CDR3 protein: CASSLGPSNQPQHF; CDR3 DNA: TGTGCCAGCAGTTTAGGGCCAAGCAATCAGCCCCAGCATTTT
V gene: TRBV7-2; J gene: TRBJ1-1; D gene: -; clone size: -; CDR3 protein: CASSLVPGWPEAFF; CDR3 DNA: TGTGCCAGCAGCTTAGTTCCAGGGTGGCCTGAAGCTTTCTTT
V gene: TRBV24-1; J gene: TRBJ2-3; D gene: TRBD2; clone size: -; CDR3 protein: CATSDSKRGGRGDTQYF; CDR3 DNA: TGTGCCACCAGTGATTCCAAGCGGGGGGGCCGAGGAGATACGCAGTATTTT
V gene: TRBV14; J gene: TRBJ1-2; D gene: -; clone size: -; CDR3 protein: CASSRRGTASLLTF; CDR3 DNA: TGTGCCAGCAGTCGAAGAGGGACGGCCTCGTTACTCACCTTC
V gene: TRBV20-1; J gene: TRBJ1-4; D gene: TRBD1; clone size: once; CDR3 protein: CSARDGTAYEKLFF; CDR3 DNA: TGCAGTGCTAGAGATGGGACAGCGTATGAAAAACTGTTTTTT
V gene: TRBV5-1; J gene: TRBJ2-2; D gene: -; clone size: -; CDR3 protein: CASNPTGVRDTGELFF; CDR3 DNA: TGCGCCAGTAATCCAACGGGGGTACGGGACACCGGGGAGCTGTTTTTT
V gene: TRBV6-2/TRBV6-3; J gene: TRBJ1-1; D gene: -; clone size: few; CDR3 protein: CASSRQNTEAFF; CDR3 DNA: TGTGCCAGCAGTCGACAGAACACTGAAGCTTTCTTT
V gene: TRBV20-1; J gene: TRBJ2-1; D gene: TRBD2; clone size: -; CDR3 protein: CSAISSGIGNEQFF; CDR3 DNA: TGCAGTGCTATCTCTAGCGGGATCGGGAATGAGCAGTTCTTC
V gene: TRBV7-8; J gene: TRBJ2-7; D gene: -; clone size: once; CDR3 protein: CASSLDQRGGVYEQYF; CDR3 DNA: TGTGCCAGCAGCTTAGATCAGAGGGGCGGCGTGTACGAGCAGTACTTC
V gene: TRBV27; J gene: TRBJ1-1; D gene: TRBD1; clone size: -; CDR3 protein: CASSLPGTVKLPNTEAFF; CDR3 DNA: TGTGCCAGCAGTTTACCCGGGACAGTAAAACTACCCAACACTGAAGCTTTCTTT
V gene: TRBV2; J gene: TRBJ1-2; D gene: TRBD1; clone size: -; CDR3 protein: CASLRDRAEVYGYTF; CDR3 DNA: TGTGCCAGCTTACGGGACAGAGCAGAAGTCTATGGCTACACCTTC
V gene: TRBV7-9; J gene: TRBJ2-6; D gene: -; clone size: -; CDR3 protein: CASSLAYSGANVLTF; CDR3 DNA: TGTGCCAGCAGCTTGGCTTACTCTGGGGCCAACGTCCTGACTTTC
V gene: TRBV4-3; J gene: TRBJ2-2; D gene: -; clone size: -; CDR3 protein: CASSPEPGVGGELFF; CDR3 DNA: TGCGCCAGCAGCCCGGAGCCAGGGGTGGGCGGGGAGCTGTTTTTT
V gene: TRBV7-9; J gene: TRBJ2-1; D gene: -; clone size: -; CDR3 protein: CASSSDTNNEQFF; CDR3 DNA: TGTGCCAGCAGCTCCGACACGAACAATGAGCAGTTCTTC
V gene: TRBV6-6; J gene: TRBJ2-7; D gene: TRBD1; clone size: -; CDR3 protein: CASSPATGQDLYEQYF; CDR3 DNA: TGTGCCAGCAGTCCGGCCACGGGACAGGACCTCTACGAGCAGTACTTC
V gene: TRBV7-3; J gene: TRBJ1-1; D gene: -; clone size: -; CDR3 protein: CASSLLGPGTEAFF; CDR3 DNA: TGTGCCAGCAGCTTATTGGGTCCGGGGACTGAAGCTTTCTTT
V gene: TRBV7-8; J gene: TRBJ1-1; D gene: -; clone size: -; CDR3 protein: CASSPLRGTEAFF; CDR3 DNA: TGTGCCAGCAGCCCTCTTCGGGGCACTGAAGCTTTCTTT
V gene: TRBV2; J gene: TRBJ2-3; D gene: -; clone size: -; CDR3 protein: CASKVEGDTQYF; CDR3 DNA: TGTGCCAGCAAAGTCGAGGGAGATACGCAGTATTTT
V gene: TRBV3-1; J gene: TRBJ1-1; D gene: TRBD1; clone size: -; CDR3 protein: CASSQVTPTGTSEAFF; CDR3 DNA: TGTGCCAGCAGCCAAGTAACTCCGACAGGGACCTCTGAAGCTTTCTTT
V gene: TRBV12-3/TRBV12-4; J gene: TRBJ1-2; D gene: TRBD1; clone size: -; CDR3 protein: CASRGSGTGVNGYTF; CDR3 DNA: TGTGCCAGCAGGGGATCCGGGACAGGGGTAAATGGCTACACCTTC
V gene: TRBV3-1; J gene: TRBJ1-1; D gene: -; clone size: -; CDR3 protein: CASSQVGRGGEAEAFF; CDR3 DNA: TGTGCCAGCAGCCAAGTCGGGAGAGGGGGGGAGGCTGAAGCTTTCTTT
V gene: TRBV25-1; J gene: TRBJ2-5; D gene: TRBD2; clone size: -; CDR3 protein: CASSGRLAGGRETQYF; CDR3 DNA: TGTGCCAGCAGTGGCCGACTAGCGGGGGGGCGTGAGACCCAGTACTTC
V gene: TRBV4-2; J gene: TRBJ2-7; D gene: TRBD2; clone size: once; CDR3 protein: CASSLGRDGDEQYF; CDR3 DNA: TGTGCCAGCAGCCTCGGGAGGGACGGGGACGAGCAGTACTTC
V gene: TRBV9; J gene: TRBJ2-5; D gene: -; clone size: -; CDR3 protein: CASSVGGVQETQYF; CDR3 DNA: TGTGCCAGCAGCGTAGGTGGGGTCCAAGAGACCCAGTACTTC
V gene: TRBV7-9; J gene: TRBJ2-5; D gene: TRBD2; clone size: -; CDR3 protein: CASGLVETQYF; CDR3 DNA: TGTGCCAGCGGACTAGTTGAGACCCAGTACTTC
V gene: TRBV2; J gene: TRBJ2-2; D gene: TRBD1; clone size: -; CDR3 protein: CASRTGKDTGELFF; CDR3 DNA: TGTGCCAGCAGGACAGGGAAGGACACCGGGGAGCTGTTTTTT
V gene: TRBV29-1; J gene: TRBJ2-2; D gene: TRBD1; clone size: -; CDR3 protein: CSVRETGEAGELFF; CDR3 DNA: TGCAGCGTTCGAGAGACAGGGGAGGCCGGGGAGCTGTTTTTT
V gene: TRBV5-1; J gene: TRBJ2-1; D gene: -; clone size: -; CDR3 protein: CASSLDGASYNEQFF; CDR3 DNA: TGCGCCAGCAGCTTGGATGGGGCTAGCTACAATGAGCAGTTCTTC
V gene: TRBV3-1; J gene: TRBJ2-7; D gene: TRBD1; clone size: -; CDR3 protein: CASSPRQGSSREQYF; CDR3 DNA: TGTGCCAGCAGCCCGAGACAGGGTTCGTCTCGAGAGCAGTACTTC
V gene: TRBV6-6; J gene: TRBJ2-5; D gene: -; clone size: -; CDR3 protein: CASSYTRDTGGETQYF; CDR3 DNA: TGTGCCAGCAGTTACACCAGGGACACCGGGGGAGAGACCCAGTACTTC
V gene: TRBV25-1; J gene: TRBJ1-2; D gene: -; clone size: -; CDR3 protein: CASSARPSGGYTF; CDR3 DNA: TGTGCCAGCAGTGCGCGCCCGTCCGGCGGCTACACCTTC
V gene: TRBV25-1; J gene: TRBJ2-7; D gene: TRBD1; clone size: few; CDR3 protein: CASSPGQGAYEQYF; CDR3 DNA: TGTGCCAGCAGTCCCGGACAGGGGGCGTACGAGCAGTACTTC
V gene: TRBV7-2; J gene: TRBJ2-3; D gene: -; clone size: -; CDR3 protein: CASSRASEPDTQYF; CDR3 DNA: TGTGCCTCAAGTCGGGCTAGTGAACCAGATACGCAGTATTTT
V gene: TRBV7-2; J gene: TRBJ2-2; D gene: -; clone size: -; CDR3 protein: CASSSPLGVTGELFF; CDR3 DNA: TGTGCCAGCAGCTCCCCTCTAGGGGTCACCGGGGAGCTGTTTTTT
V gene: TRBV3-1; J gene: TRBJ2-4; D gene: -; clone size: once; CDR3 protein: CASSQELTRNIQYF; CDR3 DNA: TGTGCCAGCAGCCAAGAACTCACCCGAAACATTCAGTACTTC
V gene: TRBV2; J gene: TRBJ2-6; D gene: -; clone size: -; CDR3 protein: CAVVLRPWAGANVLTF; CDR3 DNA: TGTGCCGTCGTCTTGCGCCCCTGGGCTGGGGCCAACGTCCTGACTTTC
V gene: TRBV2; J gene: TRBJ1-1; D gene: -; clone size: -; CDR3 protein: CASIREYGVNTEAFF; CDR3 DNA: TGTGCCAGCATCAGAGAATATGGCGTGAACACTGAAGCTTTCTTT
V gene: TRBV24-1; J gene: TRBJ2-3; D gene: -; clone size: -; CDR3 protein: CATSGAGTDTQYF; CDR3 DNA: TGTGCCACCTCAGGAGCGGGCACAGATACGCAGTATTTT
V gene: TRBV3-1; J gene: TRBJ1-2; D gene: -; clone size: few; CDR3 protein: CASSQVDYGYTF; CDR3 DNA: TGTGCCAGCAGCCAAGTGGACTATGGCTACACCTTC
V gene: TRBV4-1; J gene: TRBJ2-2; D gene: TRBD2; clone size: -; CDR3 protein: CASSQIGQGAGLAVLTGELFF; CDR3 DNA: TGCGCCAGCAGCCAAATCGGACAGGGAGCGGGACTAGCGGTACTCACCGGGGAGCTGTTTTTT
V gene: TRBV14; J gene: TRBJ2-3; D gene: -; clone size: -; CDR3 protein: CASSQDGNTDTQYF; CDR3 DNA: TGTGCCAGCAGCCAAGATGGGAACACAGATACGCAGTATTTT
V gene: TRBV29-1; J gene: TRBJ1-1; D gene: -; clone size: -; CDR3 protein: CSVDWGARDTEAFF; CDR3 DNA: TGCAGCGTTGATTGGGGGGCGCGAGACACTGAAGCTTTCTTT
V gene: TRBV3-1; J gene: TRBJ2-2; D gene: -; clone size: -; CDR3 protein: CASSQRVFATGELFF; CDR3 DNA: TGTGCCAGCAGCCAACGGGTTTTTGCCACCGGGGAGCTGTTTTTT
V gene: TRBV30; J gene: TRBJ1-5; D gene: -; clone size: -; CDR3 protein: CAWRHSRGKGSNQPQHF; CDR3 DNA: TGTGCCTGGAGACATTCCAGGGGTAAGGGGAGCAATCAGCCCCAGCATTTT
V gene: TRBV24-1; J gene: TRBJ2-3; D gene: -; clone size: -; CDR3 protein: CATSDRGAGVDTQYF; CDR3 DNA: TGTGCCACCAGTGATAGGGGGGCCGGCGTAGATACGCAGTATTTT
V gene: TRBV29-1; J gene: TRBJ2-5; D gene: -; clone size: -; CDR3 protein: CSARDRTGPQETQYF; CDR3 DNA: TGCAGCGCGAGAGATCGGACCGGGCCCCAAGAGACCCAGTACTTC
V gene: TRBV3-1; J gene: TRBJ1-5; D gene: TRBD1; clone size: -; CDR3 protein: CASSQGGTGNQPQHF; CDR3 DNA: TGTGCCAGCAGCCAGGGGGGGACAGGGAATCAGCCCCAGCATTTT
V gene: TRBV27; J gene: TRBJ1-2; D gene: TRBD1; clone size: -; CDR3 protein: CASSSPGQGNYGYTF; CDR3 DNA: TGTGCCAGCAGTTCTCCGGGACAGGGGAACTATGGCTACACCTTC
V gene: TRBV11-2; J gene: TRBJ2-4; D gene: TRBD1; clone size: -; CDR3 protein: CASSRGQLAKNIQYF; CDR3 DNA: TGTGCCAGCAGCCGGGGACAGTTAGCCAAAAACATTCAGTACTTC
V gene: TRBV20-1; J gene: TRBJ1-5; D gene: -; clone size: -; CDR3 protein: CSVPWGGGNQPQHF; CDR3 DNA: TGCAGTGTACCCTGGGGAGGGGGCAATCAGCCCCAGCATTTT
V gene: TRBV9; J gene: TRBJ1-1; D gene: -; clone size: -; CDR3 protein: CASSVVPLSTEAFF; CDR3 DNA: TGTGCCAGCAGCGTAGTCCCATTGTCAACTGAAGCTTTCTTT
V gene: TRBV6-2/TRBV6-3; J gene: TRBJ2-7; D gene: TRBD2; clone size: -; CDR3 protein: CASSFSSGSTEQYF; CDR3 DNA: TGTGCCAGCAGTTTCTCTAGCGGGAGCACCGAGCAGTACTTC
V gene: TRBV5-4; J gene: TRBJ2-5; D gene: TRBD2; clone size: -; CDR3 protein: CASSAGGEETQYF; CDR3 DNA: TGTGCCAGCAGTGCCGGGGGGGAGGAGACCCAGTACTTC
V gene: TRBV5-1; J gene: TRBJ1-1; D gene: -; clone size: -; CDR3 protein: CASSSQVDTEAFF; CDR3 DNA: TGCGCCAGCAGCAGCCAGGTCGACACTGAAGCTTTCTTT
V gene: TRBV20-1; J gene: TRBJ2-7; D gene: TRBD2; clone size: -; CDR3 protein: CSARDLTAGRGEQYF; CDR3 DNA: TGCAGTGCTAGAGATCTCACAGCAGGGAGGGGAGAGCAGTACTTC
V gene: TRBV28; J gene: TRBJ2-7; D gene: -; clone size: -; CDR3 protein: CASSLVKGFEQYF; CDR3 DNA: TGTGCCAGCAGTTTGGTAAAGGGGTTCGAGCAGTACTTC
V gene: TRBV3-1; J gene: TRBJ2-1; D gene: TRBD2; clone size: -; CDR3 protein: CASSQDPGTSGSNEQFF; CDR3 DNA: TGTGCCAGCAGCCAAGATCCCGGGACTAGCGGTTCTAATGAGCAGTTCTTC
V gene: TRBV7-2; J gene: TRBJ2-7; D gene: TRBD2; clone size: -; CDR3 protein: CASSPSSGAYEQYF; CDR3 DNA: TGTGCCAGCAGCCCCTCTAGCGGGGCTTACGAGCAGTACTTC